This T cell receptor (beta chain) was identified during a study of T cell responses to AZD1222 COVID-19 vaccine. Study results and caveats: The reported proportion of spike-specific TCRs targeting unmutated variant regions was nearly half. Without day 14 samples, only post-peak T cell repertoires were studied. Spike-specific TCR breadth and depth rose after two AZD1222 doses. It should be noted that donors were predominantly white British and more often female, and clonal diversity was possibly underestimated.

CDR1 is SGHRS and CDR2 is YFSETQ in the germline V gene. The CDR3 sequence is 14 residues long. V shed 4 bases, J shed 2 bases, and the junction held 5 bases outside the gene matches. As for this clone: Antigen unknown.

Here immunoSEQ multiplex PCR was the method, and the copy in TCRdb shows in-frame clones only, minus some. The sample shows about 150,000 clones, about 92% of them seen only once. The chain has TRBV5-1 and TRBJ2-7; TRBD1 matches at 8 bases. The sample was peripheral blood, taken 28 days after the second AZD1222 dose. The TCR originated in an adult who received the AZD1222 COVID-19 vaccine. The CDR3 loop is CASSPPGQAYEQYF. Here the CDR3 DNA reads TGCGCCAGCAGCCCTCCGGGACAGGCCTACGAGCAGTACTTC.